The 27 T cell receptor beta chains below were found in one sample sequenced in a study of blood T cell repertoires in COVID-19. Measured with immunoSEQ multiplex PCR; TCRdb has only the in-frame clones, and not every one. The sample has about 73,000 clones; roughly 80% are singletons. The specimen was peripheral blood. The source of these receptors is a human donor in a cohort sampled during active COVID-19.

The genes are TRBV10-3 and TRBJ1-3; TRBD1 matches 7 bases. The CDR3 covers 15 residues. J was trimmed by 3 bases and V by 3 bases; bases with no gene match: 5. Germline V gene lookup returns CDR1 ENHRY and CDR2 SYGVKD. The CDR3 protein is CAISDPGQRGNTIYF. CDR3 nucleotide sequence: TGTGCCATCAGTGACCCGGGACAGCGTGGAAACACCATATATTTT.

V is TRBV9 and J is TRBJ2-5; 9 bases map to TRBD1. Looked up from germline, CDR1 is SGDLS and CDR2 is YYNGEE. This CDR3 has 15 amino acids. J was trimmed by 8 bases and V by 4 bases; bases with no gene match: 12. The chain's CDR3 is CASSPLRGTGNTQYF. In nucleotides, the CDR3 is TGTGCCAGCAGCCCTCTCCGGGGGACAGGGAACACCCAGTACTTC.

The V call is TRBV7-2, the J call TRBJ2-7; D remains ambiguous. Germline CDR1 reads SGHTA; CDR2 reads FQGNSA. V was shortened by 2 bases and J by 3 bases, with 8 bases between the two germline ends. The CDR3 spans 13 residues. The CDR3 loop reads CASSLKHLYEQYF. Here the CDR3 DNA reads TGTGCCAGCAGCTTAAAACACCTCTACGAGCAGTACTTC.

This chain links TRBV3-1 (or the pseudogene TRBV3-2) with TRBJ1-2; D unclear. There are 11 residues in the CDR3. CDR1 is LGHDT, CDR2 YNNKEL, per germline (reference sequence). The V gene lost 4 bases and the J gene lost 8 bases, with 8 bases spanning the gap. DNA of the CDR3: TGTGCCAGCAGCCTAGACGGGGGCTACACCTTC. Translation gives CASSLDGGYTF.

This chain's CDR3 is CASSLTPRWDTEAFF. The DNA for the CDR3 is TGCGCCAGCAGCCTGACCCCGAGGTGGGACACTGAAGCTTTCTTT. V and J are TRBV5-1 and TRBJ1-1; no clear D gene. Trimming removed 4 bases from V and 3 bases from J, with 16 bases in between. CDR1 and CDR2 from the germline V gene are SGHRS and YFSETQ. The CDR3 has 15 amino acids. Supplemented by reference TRBV5-1 and TRBJ1-1, the full variable domain reads KAGVTQTPRYLIKTRGQQVTLSCSPISGHRSVSWYQQTPGQGLQFLFEYFSETQRNKGNFPGRFSGRQFSNSRSEMNVSTLELGDSALYLCASSLTPRWDTEAFFGQGTRLTVV.

The chain links TRBV6-5 to TRBJ2-4, with D possibly matching TRBD2 (6 bases). With 5 bases removed from V and 9 bases from J, the gap between germline ends came to 11 bases. The CDR3 has 12 residues. Per the germline V gene, CDR1 is MNHEY and CDR2 is SVGAGI. The CDR3 loop is CASSNTGGIQYF. CDR3 sequence (DNA): TGTGCCAGCAGTAATACCGGGGGCATTCAGTACTTC.

J is TRBJ2-4 and V is TRBV5-6; D perhaps matches TRBD1 (5 bases). Germline loops: CDR1 SGHDT, CDR2 YYEEEE. The CDR3 spans 18 residues. V was trimmed by 0 bases and J by 0 bases, leaving 16 bases between them. Written as DNA, the CDR3 is TGTGCCAGCAGCTTGGCCTGGGGCAGAACCATAGCCAAAAACATTCAGTACTTC. Amino acid sequence: CASSLAWGRTIAKNIQYF.

This clone was picked up one time. The CDR3 region has the DNA TGTGCCACCAGCCGCCCAGGGGGCTTCGATGGCTACACCTTC. It yields the protein CATSRPGGFDGYTF. The chain employs TRBV15 and TRBJ1-2; 8 nucleotides match TRBD1. Per the germline V gene, CDR1 is LNHNV and CDR2 is YYDKDF (reference sequence). The CDR3 runs 14 residues. J was trimmed by 6 bases and V by 5 bases; bases with no gene match: 8.

The CDR3 here is CASSQETGSSGNTIYF. DNA for the CDR3: TGTGCCAGCAGCCAAGAAACGGGGAGCTCTGGAAACACCATATATTTT. This rearrangement joins TRBV4-2 to TRBJ1-3; D gene unclear. The germline gives CDR1 LGHNA, CDR2 YNFKEQ. The CDR3 covers 16 residues. With 0 bases removed from V and 0 bases from J, the gap between germline ends came to 9 bases.

The gene calls are TRBV28 and TRBJ1-6; D is unresolved. The CDR3 is 13 amino acids. The ends were cut back, 2 bases at V and 7 bases at J, with 6 bases in the middle. Germline V CDR1 and CDR2: MDHEN, SYDVKM. The CDR3 region is CASSLNSNSPLHF. The CDR3 DNA sequence: TGTGCCAGCAGTTTAAATTCGAATTCACCCCTCCACTTT. Complete variable domain (other parts from reference TRBV28 and TRBJ1-6): DVKVTQSSRYLVKRTGEKVFLECVQDMDHENMFWYRQDPGLGLRLIYFSYDVKMKEKGDIPEGYSVSREKKERFSLILESASTNQTSMYLCASSLNSNSPLHFGNGTRLTVT.

The J gene is TRBJ1-5, the V gene TRBV7-8; D remains unclear. CDR3 length equals 14 residues. Germline CDR1 and CDR2: SGHVS and FQNEAQ. V was shortened by 5 bases and J by 3 bases, with 11 bases between the two germline ends. The CDR3 DNA follows: TGTGCCAGCAGCCCCTCCGGACTCAATCAGCCCCAGCATTTT. It is translated as CASSPSGLNQPQHF.

The chain links TRBV5-1 to TRBJ1-1; no firm D call. The V gene's germline CDR1 is SGHRS and CDR2 YFSETQ. Deletions cut 0 bases from V and 5 bases from J, with 8 bases between. This CDR3 has 13 amino acids. CDR3 amino acids: CASSLELETEAFF. Written as DNA, the CDR3 is TGCGCCAGCAGCTTGGAACTTGAGACTGAAGCTTTCTTT.

The V and J genes are TRBV29-1 and TRBJ2-7, with 11 bases lining up with TRBD2. This CDR3 contains 14 residues. The junction had 2 bases not matched to a gene; V was cut back by 0 bases and J by 4 bases. Germline V gene lookup returns CDR1 SQVTM and CDR2 ANQGSEA. The CDR3: CSVEDRTSGYEQYF. The CDR3 bases are TGCAGCGTTGAAGACCGGACTAGCGGGTACGAGCAGTACTTC.

V usage is TRBV4-2 and J usage is TRBJ2-3, with 7 positions matching TRBD2. Germline V CDR1 and CDR2: LGHNA, YNFKEQ. This CDR3 is 15 amino acids long. Unmatched junction bases numbered 5, after V lost 4 bases and J lost 1 base. The CDR3 protein is CASSLGLAGTDTQYF. CDR3 sequence (DNA): TGTGCCAGCAGCCTTGGGCTAGCGGGCACAGATACGCAGTATTTT.

The chain is built from TRBV6-1 and TRBJ2-1, with 9 bases fitting TRBD2. The CDR3 has 16 amino acids. V dropped 0 bases and J dropped 3; count of bases not matched to a gene: 3. CDR1 and CDR2 from the germline V gene are MNHNS and SASEGT. The CDR3 sequence is CASSEAASGVYNEQFF. CDR3 sequence (DNA): TGTGCCAGCAGTGAAGCCGCTAGCGGGGTCTACAATGAGCAGTTCTTC.

The genes are TRBV7-9 and TRBJ2-1, with D possibly being TRBD2 (6 bases). V was cut by 2 bases and J by 0 bases, with 14 bases left in between. CDR3 length equals 17 residues. Germline V gene lookup returns CDR1 SEHNR and CDR2 FQNEAQ (reference sequence). CDR3 in amino acids: CASSLPLRDLSYNEQFF. The CDR3 region has the DNA TGTGCCAGCAGCTTACCCCTGCGGGACCTCTCCTACAATGAGCAGTTCTTC.

V gene TRBV6-6 combines with J gene TRBJ2-1; weak D call: TRBD1 (5 bases). The CDR3 has 13 residues. The ends were cut back, 4 bases at V and 5 bases at J, with 9 bases in the middle. Germline V gene sequence: CDR1 MNHNY, CDR2 SVGAGI (reference sequence). The CDR3 loop is CASSFQGNNEQFF. The CDR3 bases are TGTGCCAGCAGTTTTCAGGGAAACAATGAGCAGTTCTTC.

J is TRBJ1-1 and V is TRBV6-5, with 11 bases matching TRBD1. Trimming took 8 bases from V and 6 from J; bases not matched to a gene: 8. This CDR3 is 14 amino acids long. The germline V gene has CDR1 MNHEY and CDR2 SVGAGI. This CDR3 is CASGRTGGGSEAFF. CDR3 coding DNA: TGTGCCAGCGGTAGGACAGGGGGCGGCTCTGAAGCTTTCTTT.

The chain has TRBV3-1 (or the pseudogene TRBV3-2) and TRBJ1-1; 7 bases line up with TRBD1. With 4 bases clipped from V and 2 bases from J, the junction kept 4 bases outside the gene matches. CDR1 is LGHDT and CDR2 is YNNKEL in the germline V gene (reference sequence). The CDR3 has 14 residues. DNA of the CDR3: TGTGCCAGCAGCCTAGGACAGGCTAACACTGAAGCTTTCTTT. It translates to CASSLGQANTEAFF.

This clone was counted once. The V gene is TRBV4-3, the J gene TRBJ1-4; possibly TRBD1 for D (5 bases). The CDR3 runs to 17 residues. Germline V gene lookup returns CDR1 LGHNA and CDR2 YSLEER. Deletions cut 4 bases from V and 0 bases from J, with 15 bases between. CDR3 sequence: CASSPGTMGPTNEKLFF. The DNA for the CDR3 is TGCGCCAGCAGCCCTGGGACTATGGGCCCAACTAATGAAAAACTGTTTTTT.

The J gene is TRBJ1-6, the V gene TRBV28; D remains ambiguous. From germline, CDR1 is MDHEN and CDR2 SYDVKM. The CDR3 is 15 residues long. Trimming removed 5 bases at V and 0 bases at J, with 8 bases between. The CDR3 region has the DNA TGTGCCAGCAGTGGAGGGAGCTCCTATAATTCACCCCTCCACTTT. Protein product: CASSGGSSYNSPLHF.

This clone showed up just a few times. This chain connects TRBV7-9 to TRBJ1-2, with a possible D match to TRBD1 (5 bases). Germline loops: CDR1 SEHNR, CDR2 FQNEAQ (reference sequence). The germline V and J ends were trimmed by 2 bases and 8 bases, with 18 bases remaining between them. This CDR3 comprises 15 residues. CDR3: CASSLNNRPEDGYTF. The CDR3 DNA is TGTGCCAGCAGCTTAAACAACAGGCCAGAGGACGGCTACACCTTC.

The chain carries TRBV15 and TRBJ1-3, with a tentative D call TRBD1 (5 bases). The V gene's germline CDR1 is LNHNV and CDR2 YYDKDF (reference sequence). CDR3 length: 15 amino acids. V was cut by 0 bases and J by 2 bases, with 8 bases left in between. CDR3 bases: TGTGCCACCAGCAGAGAACGGGGGGCTGGAAACACCATATATTTT. Its translation: CATSRERGAGNTIYF. The full variable domain, in which reference TRBV15 and TRBJ1-3 provide the parts outside the CDR3, is DAMVIQNPRYQVTQFGKPVTLSCSQTLNHNVMYWYQQKSSQAPKLLFHYYDKDFNNEADTPDNFQSRRPNTSFCFLDIRSPGLGDTAMYLCATSRERGAGNTIYFGEGSWLTVV.

V usage is TRBV6-2 or TRBV6-3 and J usage is TRBJ2-7; no clear D gene. V lost 5 bases to trimming and J lost 5 bases, with 10 bases between them. This CDR3 is built from 12 residues. CDR1 is MNHEY and CDR2 is SVGEGT in the germline V gene. This chain's CDR3 is CASSTPANEQYF. The CDR3 coding sequence is TGTGCCAGCAGTACCCCCGCGAACGAGCAGTACTTC.

The chain joins TRBV19 to TRBJ1-2, with TRBD1 matching 7 bases. The CDR3 totals 14 residues. Trimming removed 7 bases from V and 4 bases from J; junction bases left unmatched: 9. From germline, CDR1 is LNHDA and CDR2 SQIVND (reference sequence). CDR3: CASTKGAELYGYTF. DNA for the CDR3: TGTGCCAGTACCAAGGGGGCAGAGCTCTATGGCTACACCTTC.

V gene TRBV14 combines with J gene TRBJ1-4; D perhaps matches TRBD1 (6 bases). CDR3 length: 13 residues. V gave up 8 bases and J gave up 4 bases, with 11 bases separating them. Germline V gene lookup returns CDR1 SGHDN and CDR2 FVKESK. This CDR3 reads CASARTVNEKLFF. CDR3 in DNA: TGTGCCAGCGCCAGGACAGTTAATGAAAAACTGTTTTTT.

The chain employs TRBV28 and TRBJ2-7; 9 nucleotides agree with TRBD1. Trimming removed 5 bases from V and 6 bases from J; junction bases left unmatched: 14. The CDR3 is 16 residues long. CDR1 and CDR2 (germline): MDHEN, SYDVKM. The CDR3 region has the DNA TGTGCCAGCAGTCGCCGATATTGGGACAGGGCCGGCGAGCAGTACTTC. This codes for CASSRRYWDRAGEQYF. Complete variable domain (other parts from reference TRBV28 and TRBJ2-7): DVKVTQSSRYLVKRTGEKVFLECVQDMDHENMFWYRQDPGLGLRLIYFSYDVKMKEKGDIPEGYSVSREKKERFSLILESASTNQTSMYLCASSRRYWDRAGEQYFGPGTRLTVT.